This T cell receptor (beta chain) was observed in a study of spatial heterogeneity in lung cancer. Across the whole study: About 26 months after resection was the median timing of the follow-up PBMC samples, which were sequenced when available.

The CDR3 has 17 amino acids. Trimming stripped 2 bases from V and 3 bases from J, with 16 bases between. Germline V gene data show CDR1 as SEHNR and CDR2 as FQNEAQ (reference sequence). TCRdb independently ran MiXCR on the 5' RACE reads; one entry per CDR3 protein. This sample yields about 27,000 distinct CDR3 sequences, of which 5% to 5.5% are seen a single time; less than 25% belongs to the top ten. Described time point: blood at routine non-recurrence follow-up after resection. The sequenced material consisted of unsorted whole RNA from tumor, nontumor lung or frozen PBMC. This clonotype was seen many times.

The receptor was derived from a female donor with early-stage non-small cell lung cancer. Sequencing was performed on PBMCs, taken at follow-up. The rearrangement joins TRBV7-9 to TRBJ2-2; D perhaps matches TRBD2 (5 bases). The CDR3 reads CASSLRVGEPDTGELFF. The CDR3 coding sequence is TGTGCCAGCAGCTTAAGGGTCGGGGAACCTGACACCGGGGAGCTGTTTTTT.